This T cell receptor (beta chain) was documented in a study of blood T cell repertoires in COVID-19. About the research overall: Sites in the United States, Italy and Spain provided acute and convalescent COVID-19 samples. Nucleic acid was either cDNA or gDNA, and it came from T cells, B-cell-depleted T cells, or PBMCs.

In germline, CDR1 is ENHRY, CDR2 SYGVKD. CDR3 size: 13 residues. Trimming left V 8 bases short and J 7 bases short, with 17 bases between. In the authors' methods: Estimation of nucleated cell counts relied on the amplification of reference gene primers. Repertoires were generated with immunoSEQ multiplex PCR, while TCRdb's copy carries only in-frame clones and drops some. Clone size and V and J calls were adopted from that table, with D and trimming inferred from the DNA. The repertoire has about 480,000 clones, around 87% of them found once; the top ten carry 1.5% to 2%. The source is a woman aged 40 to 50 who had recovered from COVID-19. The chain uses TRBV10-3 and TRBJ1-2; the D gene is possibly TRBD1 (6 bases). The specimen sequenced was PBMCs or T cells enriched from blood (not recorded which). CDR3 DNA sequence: TGTGCCATCCAACCCCAGGGGTCGTCTGGCTACACCTTC. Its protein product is CAIQPQGSSGYTF.